A single sample gave rise to the 8 T cell receptor beta chains below, sequenced in a study of tumour-infiltrating T cells in Burkitt lymphoma. Some clones are missing from TCRdb's copy, which holds only in-frame ones; the method was immunoSEQ multiplex PCR. The sample contains tens of thousands of clones, less than 35% of which appear only once. The sequencing sample was made of tumor tissue. These receptors all stem from a human donor with Burkitt lymphoma.

The chain recombines TRBV30 with TRBJ2-7; D is undetermined. V dropped 5 bases and J dropped 2 bases, with 10 bases sitting between them. CDR3 length: 12 residues. Germline V gives CDR1 GTSNPN, CDR2 SVGIG (reference sequence). This CDR3 reads CAWGPSAYEQYF. The CDR3 DNA reads as TGTGCCTGGGGGCCATCGGCCTACGAGCAGTACTTC.

The J gene is TRBJ1-1, the V gene TRBV9; tentative D call: TRBD1 (5 bases). The V end was cut by 4 bases, the J end by 5 bases, with 15 bases between. The CDR3 is made up of 14 amino acids. The V gene's germline CDR1 is SGDLS and CDR2 YYNGEE. The CDR3 nucleotides read TGTGCCAGCAGCCCCAACTGGGGGGGTACTGAAGCTTTCTTT. It codes for CASSPNWGGTEAFF.

This clone has a handful of counts. This chain links TRBV6-6 with TRBJ1-4, with a possible D match to TRBD1 (5 bases). This CDR3 is 14 amino acids long. Germline V gene sequence: CDR1 MNHNY, CDR2 SVGAGI (reference sequence). V lost 7 bases to trimming and J lost 0 bases, with 9 bases between them. The CDR3 DNA reads TGTGCCAGCAAGGAGGGGTCAACTAATGAAAAACTGTTTTTT. It encodes CASKEGSTNEKLFF.

The gene calls are TRBV11-2 and TRBJ2-3, with 7 bases lining up with TRBD2. Germline CDR1 and CDR2: SGHAT and FQNNGV. V lost 1 base, J lost 10 bases, and 2 bases stayed unmatched. The CDR3 consists of 12 residues. The chain's CDR3 is CASSLGRGSQYF. The CDR3 DNA follows: TGTGCCAGCAGCTTAGGGCGGGGGTCGCAGTATTTT.

This chain uses TRBV7-2 with TRBJ1-5, with D possibly matching TRBD1 (6 bases). With 0 bases removed from V and 4 bases from J, the gap between germline ends came to 10 bases. The CDR3 runs 15 residues. CDR1 is SGHTA, CDR2 FQGNSA, per germline. The CDR3 protein is CASSLAGQLNQPQHF. DNA of the CDR3: TGTGCCAGCAGCTTAGCTGGACAGCTTAATCAGCCCCAGCATTTT.

V and J are TRBV5-1 and TRBJ2-7, with D unresolved. The CDR3 runs to 13 residues. Germline V CDR1 and CDR2: SGHRS, YFSETQ. V lost 2 bases to trimming and J lost 2 bases, with 8 bases between them. CDR3 region: CASSFSVAYEQYF. CDR3 sequence (DNA): TGCGCCAGCAGCTTTTCTGTCGCCTACGAGCAGTACTTC. The entire variable domain, with the rest obtained from reference TRBV5-1 and TRBJ2-7, is as follows: KAGVTQTPRYLIKTRGQQVTLSCSPISGHRSVSWYQQTPGQGLQFLFEYFSETQRNKGNFPGRFSGRQFSNSRSEMNVSTLELGDSALYLCASSFSVAYEQYFGPGTRLTVT.

The rearrangement links TRBV5-6 to TRBJ2-3; 7 nucleotides agree with TRBD1. The CDR3 extends over 16 amino acids. CDR1 and CDR2 from the germline V gene are SGHDT and YYEEEE. V shed 4 bases and J 0 bases; nucleotides not matched to a gene: 8. DNA of the CDR3: TGTGCCAGCAGCGATTCCGGGACAGCTAGCACAGATACGCAGTATTTT. Translating gives CASSDSGTASTDTQYF.

CDR3 sequence reads: CASKVYMNTEAFF. The CDR3 DNA sequence: TGTGCCAGTAAGGTGTATATGAACACTGAAGCTTTCTTT. The chain is built from TRBV6-5 and TRBJ1-1; D is ambiguous. This CDR3 comprises 13 residues. Germline CDR1 and CDR2: MNHEY and SVGAGI. V shed 9 bases and J shed 0 bases, with 11 bases lying between them.